This is a list of T cell receptor beta chains from one sample in a study of T cells in Graves' hyperthyroidism and ophthalmopathy. Via MiXCR, TCRdb re-called the multiplex PCR reads, giving one row per CDR3 protein. The table has under 350,000 distinct CDR3 sequences, 20% to 25% seen once. Source material: blood. Receptor source: a woman aged 45-60 years with Graves' hyperthyroidism. The CDR3 runs from the conserved cysteine through the conserved F or W. D genes are given only for firm matches.

V: TRBV27
D: TRBD2
J: TRBJ2-7
CDR3: CASSFLLAGGPHEQYF

V: TRBV12-3/TRBV12-4
D: TRBD1
J: TRBJ2-7
CDR3: CASSSRTGAFYEQYF

V: TRBV18
D: TRBD1
J: TRBJ2-2
CDR3: CASSPVGTGNTGELFF

V: TRBV6-5
D: NA
J: TRBJ2-2
CDR3: CASSYWGRTPTGELFF

V: TRBV28
D: TRBD1
J: TRBJ1-2
CDR3: CASRTRRRGLGGYTF

V: TRBV5-1
D: NA
J: TRBJ1-2
CDR3: CASSLNTGTPWDGYTF

V: TRBV2
D: NA
J: TRBJ2-2
CDR3: CASSPGTSRGRNTGELFF

V: TRBV7-8
D: NA
J: TRBJ2-5
CDR3: CASSLARTSGGTQYF

V: TRBV28
D: TRBD1
J: TRBJ2-3
CDR3: CASSLTQTGGLSGSSTDTQYF

V: TRBV5-1
D: NA
J: TRBJ1-4
CDR3: CASSFGGTNEKLFF

V: TRBV12-5
D: NA
J: TRBJ1-2
CDR3: CASGLLDGSRENYGYTF

V: TRBV27
D: NA
J: TRBJ1-2
CDR3: CASSMGPGDGYTF

V: TRBV7-8
D: NA
J: TRBJ2-7
CDR3: CASSQPTDVYEQYF

V: TRBV12-5
D: NA
J: TRBJ1-2
CDR3: CASGTRQDGYTF

V: TRBV15
D: TRBD2
J: TRBJ2-2
CDR3: CATSELAESSGELFF

V: TRBV19
D: TRBD1
J: TRBJ1-5
CDR3: CASLDRGVYSNQPQHF

V: TRBV10-3
D: TRBD1
J: TRBJ1-5
CDR3: CAISGQGANQPQHF

V: TRBV5-1
D: TRBD1
J: TRBJ2-2
CDR3: CASSLAGGEAGELFF

V: TRBV11-2
D: NA
J: TRBJ1-1
CDR3: CASSWTGTENTEAFF

V: TRBV28
D: TRBD2
J: TRBJ2-1
CDR3: CASVGLAGPHGNEQFF

V: TRBV5-1
D: NA
J: TRBJ1-3
CDR3: CASSLEGNTIYF

V: TRBV27
D: TRBD2
J: TRBJ2-1
CDR3: CASSLGQGMPSGRDEQFF

V: TRBV3-1
D: NA
J: TRBJ1-5
CDR3: CASSLSTGYNQPQHF

V: TRBV5-8
D: TRBD1
J: TRBJ2-7
CDR3: CASSTRDRFYEQYF

V: TRBV20-1
D: TRBD2
J: TRBJ2-7
CDR3: CSALAGGRFEQYF

V: TRBV10-2
D: TRBD1
J: TRBJ2-7
CDR3: CASSGTGDPSYEQYF

V: TRBV19
D: TRBD1
J: TRBJ2-1
CDR3: CASSIVGTGTNEQFF

V: TRBV7-8
D: NA
J: TRBJ1-4
CDR3: CASSLARPGKSEKLFF